Listed below are T cell receptor beta chains from one sample, sequenced in a study of blood T cell repertoires in COVID-19. TCRdb keeps only in-frame clones here, not all; method: immunoSEQ multiplex PCR. The data hold 250,000 to 300,000 clones, with 80% to 90% observed a single time. Sequenced input: peripheral blood. The receptor source for this set is a woman between 70 and 85 years old with COVID-19, enrolled during active disease. Each CDR3 is given with its conserved first and last residue. A D gene is named only where the DNA matches it firmly. Only part of the rows carry a size: once, few, many, or a class if the clone is expanded.

j_gene	v_gene	abundance	d_gene	CDR3nt	CDR3aa
TRBJ2-2	TRBV24-1	NA	NA	TGTGCCACCAGTGCCCTAGGTGGAGGGGAGCTGTTTTTT	CATSALGGGELFF
TRBJ2-5	TRBV30	NA	NA	TGTGCCTGGAGTTCCGGACATGCACAAGAGACCCAGTACTTC	CAWSSGHAQETQYF
TRBJ1-1	TRBV5-1	NA	TRBD1	TGCGCCAGCAGCCTCCGACAGGGAGGCACTGAAGCTTTCTTT	CASSLRQGGTEAFF
TRBJ2-3	TRBV6-4	NA	NA	TGTGCCAGCAGTGGGGGCGGCTCTAGCACAGATACGCAGTATTTT	CASSGGGSSTDTQYF
TRBJ2-3	TRBV11-3	NA	TRBD2	TGTGCCAGCAGCAAGCTAGCGGGAGGATCGGATACGCAGTATTTT	CASSKLAGGSDTQYF
TRBJ2-3	TRBV5-1	NA	TRBD2	TGCGCCAGCAGTCCTGGGACTAGCGGGAAAACAGATACGCAGTATTTT	CASSPGTSGKTDTQYF
TRBJ2-7	TRBV10-3	NA	NA	TGTGCCATCAGTCAACAGGGCCACGAGCAGTACTTC	CAISQQGHEQYF
TRBJ2-7	TRBV21-1	NA	NA	TGTGCCAGCAACCCGGGACAGGGATTCTACGAGCAGTACTTC	CASNPGQGFYEQYF
TRBJ1-1	TRBV5-4	once	TRBD1	TGTGCCAGCAGCTTGCAGGGGGCGAACACTGAAGCTTTCTTT	CASSLQGANTEAFF
TRBJ2-1	TRBV6-4	NA	TRBD2	TGTGCCAGCAGTGAGGTTAGGGCTAGCGGGAGGACCGCTAATGAGCAGTTCTTC	CASSEVRASGRTANEQFF
TRBJ1-5	TRBV4-1	NA	NA	TGCGCCAGCAGCCAAGATATTCGGGGGACCTATAGCAATCAGCCCCAGCATTTT	CASSQDIRGTYSNQPQHF
TRBJ1-3	TRBV3-1/TRBV3-2	NA	NA	TGTGCCAGCAGCCAACGCTCTGGAAACACCATATATTTT	CASSQRSGNTIYF
TRBJ2-4	TRBV28	NA	TRBD2	TGTGCCAGCAGTGATAGCGGGAGTGGGGCCAAAAACATTCAGTACTTC	CASSDSGSGAKNIQYF
TRBJ1-3	TRBV30	NA	TRBD1	TGTGCCTGGGGTCCCCCCCGGACAGGGTACGGAAACACCATATATTTT	CAWGPPRTGYGNTIYF
TRBJ2-2	TRBV14	NA	NA	TGTGCCAGCAGCCAAGGATCAGGAATGCGTCGGGAGACCGGGGAGCTGTTTTTT	CASSQGSGMRRETGELFF
TRBJ2-1	TRBV5-4	NA	NA	TGTGCCAGCAGCCCGGATTCAAGCGGAGCTTACAATGAGCAGTTCTTC	CASSPDSSGAYNEQFF
TRBJ2-4	TRBV4-2	NA	NA	TGTGCCAGCAGCCAAGGATCCGAGGAGATAGCCAAAAACATTCAGTACTTC	CASSQGSEEIAKNIQYF
TRBJ1-6	TRBV18	NA	NA	TGTGCCAGCTCACCATCTTACAGAAAAAATTCACCCCTCCACTTT	CASSPSYRKNSPLHF
TRBJ1-2	TRBV9	NA	TRBD1	TGTGCCAGCAGCCCGACAGGGTGGGGATATGGCTACACCTTC	CASSPTGWGYGYTF
TRBJ2-5	TRBV5-1	NA	TRBD1	TGCGCCAGCAGCTCGAGGGGGCGCGAGACCCAGTACTTC	CASSSRGRETQYF
TRBJ2-7	TRBV7-9	NA	NA	TGTGCCAGCAGCTTAAGCGCAGGGGTGGTCGAGCAGTACTTC	CASSLSAGVVEQYF
TRBJ1-2	TRBV6-1	NA	NA	TGTGCCAGCAGTGAGGGACACGGGAGCTACACCTTC	CASSEGHGSYTF
TRBJ2-5	TRBV5-6	once	TRBD1	TGTGCCAGCAGCTTTGCAGCAGGGGGCTTGGAGACCCAGTACTTC	CASSFAAGGLETQYF
TRBJ2-2	TRBV18	NA	NA	TGTGCCAGCTCACCACCCATCACCGGGGAGCTGTTTTTT	CASSPPITGELFF
TRBJ1-2	TRBV10-3	NA	TRBD1	TGTGCCATCACAACGGAGGCAGGGGGTAACTATGGCTACACCTTC	CAITTEAGGNYGYTF
TRBJ2-5	TRBV6-1	NA	TRBD1	TGTGCCAGCAGGCGGCCAGGGGGCGAGACCCAGTACTTC	CASRRPGGETQYF
TRBJ1-1	TRBV9	NA	NA	TGTGCCAGCAGCGTAGGGGGGGTTGAGAACACTGAAGCTTTCTTT	CASSVGGVENTEAFF
TRBJ1-6	TRBV7-9	NA	NA	TGTGCCAGCAGCCGCAGTGAGGAATCACCCCTCCACTTT	CASSRSEESPLHF
TRBJ2-7	TRBV5-1	NA	TRBD2	TGCGCCAGCAGCTCAGGACTAGCGGCACCCGAGCAGTACTTC	CASSSGLAAPEQYF
TRBJ2-5	TRBV9	NA	NA	TGTGCCAGCAGCGTAGGGGGGCCAGAGACCCAGTACTTC	CASSVGGPETQYF
TRBJ1-6	TRBV13	NA	TRBD1	TGTGCCAGCAGCTCAGGTCTGGACAGGGGTAATTCACCCCTCCACTTT	CASSSGLDRGNSPLHF
TRBJ2-6	TRBV6-5	once	TRBD2	TGTGCCAGCAGTTACAACGCGGGGGCTGGGGCCAACGTCCTGACTTTC	CASSYNAGAGANVLTF
TRBJ1-5	TRBV7-2	NA	NA	TGTGCCAGCAGCTTACATTGGGACAAGAATCAGCCCCAGCATTTT	CASSLHWDKNQPQHF
TRBJ2-5	TRBV12-5	NA	TRBD1	TGTGCTAGTGGAAAGGGACAGGGGGCCCAAGAGACCCAGTACTTC	CASGKGQGAQETQYF